These T cell receptor beta chains were read from a single sample in a study of T cell changes during pregnancy in multiple sclerosis. Sequenced by immunoSEQ multiplex PCR; TCRdb stores in-frame clones only, minus some. The profile shows over 45,000 clones, almost 95% of them singletons. The specimen was peripheral blood, collected in the third trimester of pregnancy. These receptors were obtained from a female donor with multiple sclerosis, enrolled in a pregnancy study. Both conserved end residues are part of each CDR3.

>TRBV18|TRBJ2-7
CASSPLGDEQYF
>TRBV2|TRBJ1-1
CASSVRGAETEAFF
>TRBV29-1|TRBJ2-7
CSVAGTGALDEQYF
>TRBV30|TRBJ2-5
CAWDTGAETQYF
>TRBV4-2|TRBJ2-7
CASSHTSESSYEQYF
>TRBV27|TRBJ2-7
CASRGQGASYEQYF
>TRBV19|TRBJ2-1
CASRYSPRSYNEQFF
>TRBV13|TRBJ1-1
CASSLVGGTEAFF
>TRBV21-1|TRBJ2-7
CASSGLAGVSPLDEQYF
>TRBV27|TRBJ2-7
CASSPPRQGSREQYF
>TRBV11-2|TRBJ2-3
CASSLDGTSSDTQYF
>TRBV28|TRBJ1-1
CASSFGRFDTEAFF
>TRBV9|TRBJ2-5
CASSGSLVLGDQETQYF
>TRBV10-3|TRBJ2-3
CAISAGVWAQPLEDTQYF
>TRBV11-2|TRBJ2-4
CASSLPFLAKNIQYF
>TRBV5-1|TRBJ1-4
CASSLTGTTNEKLFF
>TRBV7-9|TRBJ2-2
CARSEAAGTGELFF
>TRBV5-1|TRBJ2-2
CASSGDPGLLAGELFF
>TRBV4-3|TRBJ2-7
CASSQDRQGNYEQYF
>TRBV19|TRBJ1-3
CASRLSGSGNTIYF
>TRBV9|TRBJ2-2
CASSVVPDSGTGELFF
>TRBV19|TRBJ1-1
CASSMGGTYTEAFF
>TRBV12-5|TRBJ1-1
CASGLGLAGNTEAFF
>TRBV6-1|TRBJ2-5
CASSEGPGQETQYF
>TRBV7-9|TRBJ1-1
CASSSDRNTEAFF
>TRBV6-1|TRBJ1-1
CASSDSGSNTEAFF
>TRBV9|TRBJ1-2
CASTTGSSSNYGYTF
>TRBV5-6|TRBJ2-5
CASSASGSYKETQYF
>TRBV28|TRBJ2-7
CATRGLTYEQYF
>TRBV25-1|TRBJ2-7
CASSGGGTRVGEQYF
>TRBV18|TRBJ1-5
CASSLQGWNQPQHF
>TRBV5-4|TRBJ1-2
CASSLAGLGGNNYGYTF
>TRBV4-3|TRBJ1-1
CASSQAPTGGTEAFF
>TRBV10-2|TRBJ2-5
CASRDRGRETQYF
>TRBV29-1|TRBJ2-1
CSVEGGDFNEQFF